One T cell receptor beta chain is described in this entry. The data stem from a study of T cells in women clearing cervical HPV infection. Libraries were prepared by immunoSEQ multiplex PCR; TCRdb keeps only in-frame clonotypes and omits some of them. This sample's table reports tens of thousands of clones. The sequencing input was blood buffy coat. The TCR sequence derives from a woman between 18 and 69 years old with a cervical HPV16 infection that either progressed to CIN3+ or cleared (not recorded which).

The CDR3 spells CSARAGLAPAGWGNEQFF. The CDR3 bases that were read are TGCAGTGCTAGGGCGGGACTAGCGCCCGCCGGTTGGGGCAATGAG. The rearrangement joins TRBV20-1 to TRBJ2-1, with 10 nucleotides matching TRBD2. Sequencing ends 3 residues short of the CDR3 end; the germline J gene provides the rest. Germline loops: CDR1 DFQATT, CDR2 SNEGSKA (reference sequence). This CDR3 is built from 18 residues. The junction had 17 bases not matched to a gene; V was cut back by 3 bases and J by 6 bases.